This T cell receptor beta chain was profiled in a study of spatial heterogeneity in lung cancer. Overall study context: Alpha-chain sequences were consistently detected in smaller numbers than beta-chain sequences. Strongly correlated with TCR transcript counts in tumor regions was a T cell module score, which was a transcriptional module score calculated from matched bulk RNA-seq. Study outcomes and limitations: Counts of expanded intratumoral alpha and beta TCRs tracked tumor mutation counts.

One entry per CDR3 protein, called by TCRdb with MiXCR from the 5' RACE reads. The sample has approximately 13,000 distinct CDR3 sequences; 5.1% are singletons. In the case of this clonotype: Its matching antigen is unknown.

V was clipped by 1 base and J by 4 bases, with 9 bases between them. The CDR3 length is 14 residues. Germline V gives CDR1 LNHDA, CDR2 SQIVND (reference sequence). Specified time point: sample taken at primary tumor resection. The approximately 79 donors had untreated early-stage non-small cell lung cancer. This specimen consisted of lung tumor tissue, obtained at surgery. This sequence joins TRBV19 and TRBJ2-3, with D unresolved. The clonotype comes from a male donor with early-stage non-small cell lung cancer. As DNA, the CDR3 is TGTGCCAGTAGTATAGTCAGTATCGCAGATACGCAGTATTTT. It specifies CASSIVSIADTQYF. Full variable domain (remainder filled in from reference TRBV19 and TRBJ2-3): DGGITQSPKYLFRKEGQNVTLSCEQNLNHDAMYWYRQDPGQGLRLIYYSQIVNDFQKGDIAEGYSVSREKKESFPLTVTSAQKNPTAFYLCASSIVSIADTQYFGPGTRLTVL.